This paragraph reports one T cell receptor beta chain. The data derive from a study of blood T cell repertoires in COVID-19. Study-wide background: The United States, Italy and Spain provided the acute and convalescent COVID-19 samples.

The J segment lost 7 bases and the V segment lost 3 bases, leaving 12 bases of the junction unmatched. The CDR3 length is 15 residues. Germline V gene data show CDR1 as LNHDA and CDR2 as SQIVND (reference sequence). Assay used: immunoSEQ multiplex PCR; TCRdb lists only in-frame clones, some missing. Found here are about 75,000 clones, 79% of them singletons; the top ten hold 5.4%. This receptor was obtained from an elderly woman with active or convalescent COVID-19. V is TRBV19 and J is TRBJ2-7; 7 positions agree with TRBD1. Sequencing was carried out using peripheral blood. CDR3 sequence (DNA): TGTGCCAGTAGTATCACGGGGACAGAATACCAGGAGCAGTACTTC. This gives the protein CASSITGTEYQEQYF.